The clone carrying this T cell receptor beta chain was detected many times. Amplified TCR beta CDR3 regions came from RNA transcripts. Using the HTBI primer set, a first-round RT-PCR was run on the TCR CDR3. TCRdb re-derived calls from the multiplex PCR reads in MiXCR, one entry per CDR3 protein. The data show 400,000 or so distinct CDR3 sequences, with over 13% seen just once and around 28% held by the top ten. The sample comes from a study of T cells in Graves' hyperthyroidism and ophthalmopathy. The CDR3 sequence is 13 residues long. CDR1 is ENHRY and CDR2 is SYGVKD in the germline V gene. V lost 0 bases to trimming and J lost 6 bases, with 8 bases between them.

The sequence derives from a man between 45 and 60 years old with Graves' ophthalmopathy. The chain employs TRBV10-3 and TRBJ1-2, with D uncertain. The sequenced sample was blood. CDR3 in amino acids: CAISESVVDGYTF. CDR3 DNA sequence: TGTGCCATCAGTGAGTCGGTGGTCGATGGCTACACCTTC.